These 26 T cell receptor beta chains were all obtained from the same sample, sequenced in a study of tumor and adjacent non-tumor tissue in lung cancer. A modified ARM-PCR protocol with three rounds of nested PCR amplified TCRbeta. TCRdb reprocessed the multiplex PCR reads with MiXCR, giving one entry per CDR3 protein. This sample yields tens of thousands of distinct CDR3 sequences, of which 55% to 80% are seen a single time; about a tenth belongs to the top ten. No cell sorting was done before RNA was extracted from the tissue. The sequencing input was lung tumor tissue. The receptors here all came from a woman aged 40 to 50 with non-small cell lung cancer.

Concerning this clonotype: Compared with germline, one end of the junction differs, possibly owing to a read error. The V gene is TRBV5-1, the J gene TRBJ2-3; tentative D call: TRBD1 (6 bases). The CDR3 loop spans 15 amino acids. The germline CDR1 and CDR2 sequences are SGHRS and YFSETQ. The CDR3 protein is CASSLFGRGTDRQYF. The CDR3 coding sequence is TGCGCCAGCAGCTTGTTTGGCAGGGGCACAGATAGGCAGTATTTT.

This clonotype was counted a few times. A much bigger clone sits one base away, suggesting this may be a read error. This chain connects TRBV24-1 to TRBJ2-3, with D unclear. Germline assignment: CDR1 KGHDR and CDR2 SFDVKD. The CDR3 totals 15 residues. This CDR3 is CATSGLSGSTDTQYF. The CDR3 nucleotides are TGTGCCACCAGTGGTTTGTCCGGGAGCACAGATACGCAGTATTTT.

A remark on this clonotype: The junction does not match germline at one end; this may be a read error. V usage is TRBV6-5 and J usage is TRBJ1-6, with a possible D match to TRBD1 (5 bases). The CDR3 is 16 amino acids. Germline V CDR1 and CDR2: MNHEY, SVGAGI. This CDR3 is CVSRPSDSSYNSPFHF. The CDR3 DNA follows: TGTGTCAGCAGGCCGAGTGACAGCTCCTATAATTCACCCTTCCACTTT.

A remark on this clonotype: Here the CDR3 omits its conserved ending phenylalanine or tryptophan, so a read error is the likely source. The chain is built from TRBV24-1 and TRBJ2-1, with 8 bases aligning to TRBD1. The CDR3 sequence is 15 residues long. In germline, CDR1 is KGHDR, CDR2 SFDVKD. CDR3 sequence reads: CTTSERQGSGDEQFS. CDR3 DNA: TGTACCACCAGTGAGAGACAGGGGTCTGGTGATGAGCAGTTCTCC.

This clonotype qualifies as medium-sized. This chain joins TRBV6-1 and TRBJ2-7, with D perhaps matching TRBD1 or TRBD2 (5 bases each). Trimming stripped 3 bases from V and 6 bases from J, with 18 bases between. This CDR3 spans 15 amino acids. CDR1 and CDR2 (germline): MNHNS, SASEGT. CDR3 sequence (DNA): TGTGCCAGCAGTGACCACCGGGGCGGCAACTCCGAGCAGTACTTC. Its protein is CASSDHRGGNSEQYF.

The chain combines TRBV5-1 with TRBJ1-5, with 7 nucleotides matching TRBD1. The germline gives CDR1 SGHRS, CDR2 YFSETQ. This CDR3 region has 15 residues. The V segment lost 1 base and the J segment 4 bases; nucleotides outside the gene matches: 5. DNA of the CDR3: TGCGCCAGCAGCTTGTGCGGACAGGTTAATCAGCCCCAGCATTTT. It yields the protein CASSLCGQVNQPQHF.

This clonotype has a count of ten or more. The chain carries TRBV6-2 or TRBV6-3 and TRBJ2-7; D not resolved. The germline CDR1 and CDR2 sequences are MNHEY and SVGEGT. Deletions cut 8 bases from V and 7 bases from J, with 9 bases between. The CDR3 length is 10 residues. CDR3 sequence: CASGPPEQYF. The CDR3 DNA follows: TGTGCCAGCGGGCCGCCTGAGCAGTACTTC.

This clonotype has only a few counts. This sequence may be a read error, since a much larger clone differs from it by one base. The chain combines TRBV4-1 with TRBJ2-4, with TRBD2 identical over 7 bases. The V gene's germline CDR1 is MGHRA and CDR2 YSYEKL. The CDR3 loop spans 20 amino acids. For the CDR3, the DNA is TGCGCCAACAGCCAAGAAAACCCAGCGGGGTGGCCTGGGACCAAAAACATTCAGTACTTC. This codes for CANSQENPAGWPGTKNIQYF.

This clonotype showed up just a few times. The CDR3 coding sequence is TGCAGTGCTAGTGCACCTCGGGGCTACAATGAGCAGTTCTTC. Translating gives CSASAPRGYNEQFF. The chain joins TRBV20-1 to TRBJ2-1; tentative D call: TRBD2 (5 bases). The germline gives CDR1 DFQATT, CDR2 SNEGSKA (reference sequence). Trimming removed 3 bases from V and 3 bases from J, with 12 bases in between. The CDR3 contains 14 residues.

To note about this clonotype: Because the CDR3 is missing its conserved closing phenylalanine or tryptophan, this is likely a read error. This rearrangement joins TRBV6-5 to TRBJ2-7, with no clear D. V was clipped by 6 bases and J by 5 bases, with 14 bases between them. The germline V gene encodes CDR1 MNHEY and CDR2 SVGAGI. CDR3 length: 13 residues. The CDR3 coding sequence is TGTGCCAGCAGGGAACAAGCTTGGGACGAGCAGTACTAC. This sequence encodes CASREQAWDEQYY.

The sample holds many counts of this clonotype. CDR3 bases: TGTGCCAGCAGTCCTTCTTGGGACAGGGGGCAATTGAACACTGAAGCTTTCTTT. It specifies CASSPSWDRGQLNTEAFF. The chain links TRBV25-1 to TRBJ1-1; TRBD1 matches at 12 bases. J was trimmed by 0 bases and V by 5 bases; bases with no gene match: 10. This CDR3 comprises 18 residues. Looked up from germline, CDR1 is MGHDK and CDR2 is SYGVNS.

A word on this clonotype: The junction departs from the called germline gene at one end, perhaps through a read error. The chain uses TRBV20-1 and TRBJ2-1; 12 bases map to TRBD2. This CDR3 is 15 amino acids long. CDR1 is DFQATT, CDR2 SNEGSKA, per germline (reference sequence). CDR3: CTARGLAGLANEQFF. As DNA, the CDR3 is TGCACTGCTAGAGGACTAGCGGGATTGGCCAATGAGCAGTTCTTC.

V is TRBV5-1 and J is TRBJ2-2; D call uncertain. Trimming removed 5 bases from V and 0 bases from J, with 11 bases in between. Germline CDR1 is SGHRS and CDR2 is YFSETQ. This CDR3 is built from 15 residues. The CDR3 region has the DNA TGCGCCAGCAGAGTATTTCGACCGAACACCGGGGAGCTGTTTTTT. Protein: CASRVFRPNTGELFF. Using reference TRBV5-1 and TRBJ2-2 for the parts outside the CDR3, the full variable domain is KAGVTQTPRYLIKTRGQQVTLSCSPISGHRSVSWYQQTPGQGLQFLFEYFSETQRNKGNFPGRFSGRQFSNSRSEMNVSTLELGDSALYLCASRVFRPNTGELFFGEGSRLTVL.

For this clonotype: A much more abundant neighbour one base away suggests this may be a read error. The rearrangement uses TRBV7-8 and TRBJ1-2; no reliable D call. The germline V gene encodes CDR1 SGHVS and CDR2 FQNEAQ. This CDR3 spans 12 amino acids. The CDR3 DNA reads as TGTGCCAGCAGCTTCAGAACGTATGGCCACACCTTC. This translates into CASSFRTYGHTF.

The count of this clonotype is one. The CDR3 end shows no conserved phenylalanine or tryptophan, and so a read error is likely. V and J are TRBV20-1 and TRBJ2-5; unclear D gene. Looked up from germline, CDR1 is DFQATT and CDR2 is SNEGSKA (reference sequence). The ends were cut back, 1 base at V and 7 bases at J, with 1 base in the middle. This CDR3 is 9 amino acids long. For the CDR3, the DNA is TGCAGTGCTAGAGGGACCCAGTACGTC. Translation gives CSARGTQYV.

For this clonotype: Germline is not matched at one junction end, which may reflect a read error. The J gene is TRBJ2-3, the V gene TRBV10-2, with TRBD2 matching over 7 bases. Germline V gene sequence: CDR1 WSHSY, CDR2 SAAADI. The CDR3 contains 16 residues. The CDR3 region has the DNA TGCGCCAGGAGAATGACGCCTAGCGGCCTCACAGATACACAGTATTTT. Its translation is CARRMTPSGLTDTQYF.

Remarks on this clonotype: An end of the junction differs from the germline gene, which may be a read error. CDR3 in amino acids: CVSGNSEFEAFF. The CDR3 DNA reads TGTGTCAGCGGCAATTCGGAGTTTGAAGCTTTCTTT. The chain uses TRBV11-2 and TRBJ1-1; no clear D gene. Germline V CDR1 and CDR2: SGHAT, FQNNGV. The CDR3 extends over 12 amino acids.

This chain links TRBV11-2 with TRBJ2-1, with D hard to call. CDR3 length equals 15 residues. Trimming stripped 5 bases from V and 8 bases from J, with 19 bases between. CDR1 SGHAT and CDR2 FQNNGV come from the germline V gene. The CDR3 nucleotides read TGTGCCAGCAGCCCTGACCCCGAGACGATGGATGAGCAGTTCTTC. Amino acid sequence: CASSPDPETMDEQFF.

Notes on this clonotype: One end of the junction varies from germline; a read error may be responsible. This chain joins TRBV5-6 and TRBJ1-5, with D unclear. Germline CDR1 is SGHDT and CDR2 is YYEEEE. The CDR3 sequence is 19 residues long. CDR3 sequence reads: CASSLGMASGLFRNQSQHF. CDR3 coding DNA: TGTGCCAGTAGCTTGGGTATGGCAAGTGGTCTCTTCCGCAATCAGTCCCAGCATTTT.

Worth noting for this clonotype: An end of the junction differs from the germline gene, which may be a read error. The V call is TRBV29-1, the J call TRBJ2-1; 10 nucleotides align to TRBD2. CDR1 is SQVTM and CDR2 is ANQGSEA in the germline V gene. The CDR3 contains 16 residues. The CDR3 protein is CSVGRDRVAGGYEQLF. The DNA for the CDR3 is TGCAGCGTTGGAAGGGACCGAGTAGCGGGGGGCTATGAGCAGCTCTTC.

J is TRBJ2-3 and V is TRBV11-2; no firm D call. The germline V gene encodes CDR1 SGHAT and CDR2 FQNNGV. The CDR3 totals 17 residues. Trimming removed 5 bases from V and 5 bases from J, with 23 bases in between. This CDR3 reads CASSLSMARDGIDTQYF. CDR3 coding DNA: TGTGCCAGCAGCCTGAGCATGGCGCGAGATGGCATAGATACGCAGTATTTT.

With respect to this clonotype: A read error may produce the germline difference seen at one junction end. The chain recombines TRBV6-1 with TRBJ1-5; 7 nucleotides agree with TRBD1. The CDR3 is 15 residues long. Per germline, CDR1 MNHNS and CDR2 SASEGT. CDR3 sequence reads: CAITGDRASNQPQDF. CDR3 DNA sequence: TGTGCCATCACCGGAGACAGGGCGAGCAATCAGCCCCAGGATTTT.

In the case of this clonotype: Germline is not matched at one junction end, which may reflect a read error. The V call is TRBV5-1, the J call TRBJ2-6, with a weak D call TRBD1 (6 bases). This CDR3 has 18 amino acids. The germline CDR1 and CDR2 sequences are SGHRS and YFSETQ. The CDR3 reads CASRSVQGTSSGANVLTF. The CDR3 DNA follows: TGCGCCAGCAGATCTGTACAGGGTACCTCCTCTGGGGCCAACGTCCTGACGTTC.

A word on this clonotype: The junction and the germline gene differ at one end; a read error may be behind it. The gene calls are TRBV6-5 and TRBJ2-7; the match to TRBD1 covers 7 bases. This CDR3 region has 16 residues. The V gene's germline CDR1 is MNHEY and CDR2 SVGAGI. The chain's CDR3 is CPSSRDSRGSSYGQYF. The CDR3 DNA reads as TGTCCCAGCAGCCGGGACAGCAGGGGAAGCTCCTACGGGCAATACTTC.

Worth noting for this clonotype: This may be a read error: a much more frequent sequence differs by one nucleotide. V usage is TRBV5-6 and J usage is TRBJ2-3; possibly TRBD1 or TRBD2 for D (5 bases each). The CDR3 spans 15 residues. Per the germline V gene, CDR1 is SGHDT and CDR2 is YYEEEE. The CDR3 DNA sequence: TGTGCCAGCAGCTTTGTACTAGATGGCACAGGTACGCAGTATTTT. This encodes CASSFVLDGTGTQYF.

On this clonotype itself: The junction does not match germline at one end; this may be a read error. The chain joins TRBV5-4 to TRBJ2-5; a possible D gene is TRBD1 (6 bases). This CDR3 is built from 15 residues. CDR1 is SGHNT and CDR2 is YYREEE in the germline V gene (reference sequence). CDR3 sequence (DNA): TGTGCCAGCAACTTGGCCTCCACAGGGCAAGAGACCCAGTACTTT. It is translated as CASNLASTGQETQYF.